The TCR beta chain described here comes from a study of blood T cell repertoires in COVID-19. About the study: In each case, the material was cDNA or gDNA derived from T cells, B-cell-depleted T cells, or PBMCs.

Authors' processing steps: Using reference gene primer amplification, nucleated cell counts were estimated. Clones were sequenced by immunoSEQ multiplex PCR, and TCRdb holds only the in-frame ones, with some missing. V and J calls and clone size come straight from that table; D and trimming were deduced from the DNA. The sample holds fewer than 350,000 clones, 75% to 95% seen once. The CDR3 is 14 amino acids. V dropped 5 bases and J dropped 1; count of bases not matched to a gene: 1. CDR1 and CDR2 (germline): SGHTA, FQGNSA. The V call is TRBV7-2, the J call TRBJ2-2; 7 nucleotides agree with TRBD2. The material sequenced was peripheral blood. This receptor was identified in a woman aged 30 to 39 with COVID-19, enrolled during active disease. CDR3 sequence reads: CASSPSGNTGELFF. The CDR3 DNA reads as TGTGCCAGCAGCCCTAGCGGGAACACCGGGGAGCTGTTTTTT.